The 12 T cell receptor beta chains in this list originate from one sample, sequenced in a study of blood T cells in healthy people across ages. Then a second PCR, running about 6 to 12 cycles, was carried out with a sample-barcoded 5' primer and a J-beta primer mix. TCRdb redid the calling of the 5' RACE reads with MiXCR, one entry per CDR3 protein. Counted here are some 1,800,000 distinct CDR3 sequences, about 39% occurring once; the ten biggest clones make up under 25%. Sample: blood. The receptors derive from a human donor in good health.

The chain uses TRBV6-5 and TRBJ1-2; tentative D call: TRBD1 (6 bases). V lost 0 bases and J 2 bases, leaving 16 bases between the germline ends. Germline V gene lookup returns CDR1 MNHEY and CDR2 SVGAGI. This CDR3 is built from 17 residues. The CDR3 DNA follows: TGTGCCAGCAGTTACTCCAGGGGCCAATCCTCCAACTATGGCTACACCTTC. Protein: CASSYSRGQSSNYGYTF.

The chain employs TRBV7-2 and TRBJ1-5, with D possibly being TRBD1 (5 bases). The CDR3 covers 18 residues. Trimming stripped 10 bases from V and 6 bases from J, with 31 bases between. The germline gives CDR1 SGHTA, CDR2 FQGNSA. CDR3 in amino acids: CATLGVAGAGHYFQPQHF. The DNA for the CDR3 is TGTGCCACTCTAGGGGTTGCCGGGGCAGGTCATTATTTTCAGCCCCAGCATTTT. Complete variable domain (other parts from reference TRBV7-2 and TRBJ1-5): GAGVSQSPSNKVTEKGKDVELRCDPISGHTALYWYRQSLGQGLEFLIYFQGNSAPDKSGLPSDRFSAERTGGSVSTLTIQRTQQEDSAVYLCATLGVAGAGHYFQPQHFGDGTRLSIL.

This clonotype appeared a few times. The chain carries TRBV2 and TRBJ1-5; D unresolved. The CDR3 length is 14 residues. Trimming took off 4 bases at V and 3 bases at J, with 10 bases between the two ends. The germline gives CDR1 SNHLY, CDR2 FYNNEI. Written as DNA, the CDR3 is TGTGCCAGCAGTGTCGCCGGGGACAATCAGCCCCAGCATTTT. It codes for CASSVAGDNQPQHF.

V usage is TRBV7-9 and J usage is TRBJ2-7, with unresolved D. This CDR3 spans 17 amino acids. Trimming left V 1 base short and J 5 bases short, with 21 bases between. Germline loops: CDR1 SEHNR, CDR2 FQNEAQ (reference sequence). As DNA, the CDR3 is TGTGCCAGCAGCTTAGGGGGTTTTTGGGGTGACACCGACGAGCAGTACTTC. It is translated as CASSLGGFWGDTDEQYF.

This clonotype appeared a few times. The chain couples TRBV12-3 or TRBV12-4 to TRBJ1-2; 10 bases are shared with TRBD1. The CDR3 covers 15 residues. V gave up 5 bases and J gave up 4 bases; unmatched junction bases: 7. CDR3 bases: TGTGCCAGCAGTGACCGGGACAGGGGTGGCTATGGCTACACCTTC. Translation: CASSDRDRGGYGYTF.

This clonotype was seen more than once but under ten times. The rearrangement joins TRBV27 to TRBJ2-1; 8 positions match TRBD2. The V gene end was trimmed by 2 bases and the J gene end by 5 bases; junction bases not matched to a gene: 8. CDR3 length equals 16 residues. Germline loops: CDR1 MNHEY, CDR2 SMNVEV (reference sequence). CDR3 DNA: TGTGCCAGCAGTTTACTAGCGGGTGGCCTTGACAATGAGCAGTTCTTC. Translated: CASSLLAGGLDNEQFF.

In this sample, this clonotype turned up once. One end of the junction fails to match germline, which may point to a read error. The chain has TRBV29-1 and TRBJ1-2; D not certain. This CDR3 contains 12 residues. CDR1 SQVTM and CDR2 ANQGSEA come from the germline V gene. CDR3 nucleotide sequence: TGCAGCGCCCAGTCACCCCCCCCGGGCTGCACCTTC. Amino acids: CSAQSPPPGCTF.

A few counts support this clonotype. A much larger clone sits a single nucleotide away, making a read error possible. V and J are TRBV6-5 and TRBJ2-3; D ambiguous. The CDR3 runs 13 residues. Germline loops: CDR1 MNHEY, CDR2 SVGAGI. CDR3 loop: CASRFGGTDAQYF. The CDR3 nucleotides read TGTGCCAGCCGGTTTGGCGGCACAGATGCGCAGTATTTT.

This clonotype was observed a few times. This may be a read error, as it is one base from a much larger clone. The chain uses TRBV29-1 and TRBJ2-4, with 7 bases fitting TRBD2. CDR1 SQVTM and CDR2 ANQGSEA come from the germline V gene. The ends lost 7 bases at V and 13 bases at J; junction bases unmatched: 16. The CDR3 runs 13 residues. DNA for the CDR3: TGCAGCGCTGGGGGGGTTCTTACCAATGAGCAGTACTTC. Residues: CSAGGVLTNEQYF.

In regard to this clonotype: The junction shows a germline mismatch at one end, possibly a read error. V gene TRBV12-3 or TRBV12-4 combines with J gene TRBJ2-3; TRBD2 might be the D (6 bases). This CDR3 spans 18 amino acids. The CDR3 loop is CASSYTGTFGVMSDAQYF. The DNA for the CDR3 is TGTGCCAGCAGTTATACCGGGACTTTTGGGGTCATGTCAGATGCGCAGTATTTT.

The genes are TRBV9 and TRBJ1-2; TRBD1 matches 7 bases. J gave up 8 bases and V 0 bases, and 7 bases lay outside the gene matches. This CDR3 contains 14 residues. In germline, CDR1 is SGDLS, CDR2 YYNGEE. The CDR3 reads CASSVGGGRSGYTF. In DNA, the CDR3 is TGTGCCAGCAGCGTAGGAGGGGGCAGGAGCGGCTACACCTTC.

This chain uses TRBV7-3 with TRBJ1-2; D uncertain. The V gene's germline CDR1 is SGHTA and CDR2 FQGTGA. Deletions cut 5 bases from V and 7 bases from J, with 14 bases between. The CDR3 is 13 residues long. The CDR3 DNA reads TGTGCCAGCAGCACCCGGTCGAGATCTGGCTACACCTTC. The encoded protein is CASSTRSRSGYTF.